This T cell receptor (beta chain) is from a study of blood T cells in healthy people across ages. A J-beta primer mix and a sample-barcoded 5' primer were used in a second PCR of about 6 to 12 cycles. A tag from a template-switch adaptor with 12 random nucleotides marked each cDNA molecule. From the 5' RACE reads, TCRdb called clonotypes with MiXCR, one entry per CDR3 protein. The data contain about 640,000 distinct CDR3 sequences, roughly three fifths of them singletons. Each sample yielded at least 7 million isolated PBMCs. Trimming removed 0 bases from V and 0 bases from J; junction bases left unmatched: 4. In germline, CDR1 is KGHSH, CDR2 LQKENI. The CDR3 loop spans 16 amino acids.

The TCR originated in a man between 60 and 75 years old in good health. The specimen sequenced was blood. The J gene is TRBJ1-1, the V gene TRBV18, with TRBD1 matching 7 bases. The CDR3 DNA reads TGTGCCAGCTCACCACCAGGACAGGCGATGAACACTGAAGCTTTCTTT. Translated, it gives CASSPPGQAMNTEAFF.